A selection of T cell receptor beta chains follows, all from one sample in a study of T cell changes during pregnancy in multiple sclerosis. Using immunoSEQ multiplex PCR, the repertoire was profiled, and TCRdb retains in-frame clones only, with some absent. The sample consists of approximately 92,000 clones, approximately 93% of them appearing once. Here the sequenced sample was peripheral blood, taken after pregnancy. Receptor source: a female donor with multiple sclerosis, enrolled in a pregnancy study. The CDR3 runs from the conserved cysteine through the conserved F or W. Each record gives: J gene, clone size, D gene, V gene, CDR3 protein, CDR3 DNA. D genes are given only for firm matches. Clone size, where shown, is once, few, many, or a class for clones that have expanded.

TRBJ1-4	NA	TRBD1	TRBV6-1	CASSEAWTGGGLGTNEKLFF	TGTGCCAGCAGTGAAGCTTGGACAGGAGGAGGGTTGGGGACTAATGAAAAACTGTTTTTT
TRBJ1-5	few	NA	TRBV28	CASSLGEIDQPQHF	TGTGCCAGCAGTTTAGGAGAGATCGATCAGCCCCAGCATTTT
TRBJ1-1	NA	NA	TRBV28	CASSWGIQGSLNTEAFF	TGTGCCAGCAGTTGGGGGATACAGGGTTCTTTGAACACTGAAGCTTTCTTT
TRBJ2-7	once	NA	TRBV7-9	CASSVSGYEQYF	TGTGCCAGCAGCGTCAGCGGCTACGAGCAGTACTTC
TRBJ2-1	once	NA	TRBV5-1	CASSSSSQSSYNEQFF	TGCGCCAGCAGCTCGTCTAGCCAGAGCTCCTACAATGAGCAGTTCTTC
TRBJ1-5	NA	NA	TRBV4-1	CASSQDPGFSNQPQHF	TGCGCCAGCAGCCAAGATCCAGGATTTAGCAATCAGCCCCAGCATTTT
TRBJ2-7	NA	TRBD1	TRBV6-1	CATLWTGDPRGEQYF	TGTGCCACCCTGTGGACAGGGGATCCTCGGGGAGAGCAGTACTTC
TRBJ1-5	NA	NA	TRBV27	CASRAMGGARQPQHF	TGTGCCAGCAGGGCGATGGGGGGGGCCCGGCAGCCCCAGCATTTT
TRBJ1-2	NA	TRBD1	TRBV30	CAWSVVQGALNYGYTF	TGTGCCTGGAGTGTGGTACAGGGGGCTCTTAACTATGGCTACACCTTC
TRBJ2-5	NA	TRBD2	TRBV6-5	CASSYSGLAGTETQYF	TGTGCCAGCAGTTACTCGGGACTAGCGGGAACAGAGACCCAGTACTTC
TRBJ1-2	few	TRBD1	TRBV19	CASRDRAYGYTF	TGTGCCAGTAGAGACAGGGCCTATGGCTACACCTTC
TRBJ2-6	NA	NA	TRBV28	CASSQIHSGANVLTF	TGTGCCAGCAGCCAGATCCACTCTGGGGCCAACGTCCTGACTTTC
TRBJ2-7	NA	NA	TRBV28	CASSFKVRSISYEQYF	TGTGCCAGCAGTTTTAAGGTTCGGAGCATCTCCTACGAGCAGTACTTC
TRBJ2-3	NA	NA	TRBV7-9	CASSPPAGGPGTDTQYF	TGTGCCAGCAGCCCCCCAGCAGGAGGGCCCGGCACAGATACGCAGTATTTT
TRBJ2-6	NA	NA	TRBV19	CASNRELAGANVLTF	TGTGCCAGCAACAGGGAACTAGCTGGGGCCAACGTCCTGACTTTC
TRBJ1-1	few	NA	TRBV6-6	CASSYFQGTEAFF	TGTGCCAGCAGTTACTTTCAGGGCACTGAAGCTTTCTTT
TRBJ2-5	NA	TRBD2	TRBV10-3	CAIREGLADETQYF	TGTGCCATCAGGGAGGGACTAGCAGATGAGACCCAGTACTTC
TRBJ2-7	NA	NA	TRBV4-1	CASSQERVGAGYEQYF	TGCGCCAGCAGCCAAGAAAGGGTCGGGGCGGGGTACGAGCAGTACTTC
TRBJ1-2	NA	NA	TRBV12-5	CASGPGGAIYGYTF	TGTGCTAGTGGTCCCGGGGGGGCGATCTATGGCTACACCTTC
TRBJ2-1	NA	NA	TRBV9	CASSVAPSGPYNEQFF	TGTGCCAGCAGCGTAGCGCCCAGCGGGCCCTACAATGAGCAGTTCTTC
TRBJ2-1	NA	TRBD1	TRBV5-4	CASSVDRRNEQFF	TGTGCCAGCAGCGTGGACAGGCGGAATGAGCAGTTCTTC
TRBJ2-7	NA	NA	TRBV2	CASLGGADEQYF	TGTGCCAGCTTGGGGGGGGCCGACGAGCAGTACTTC
TRBJ1-1	NA	NA	TRBV7-8	CASSQEARATEAFF	TGTGCCAGCAGCCAAGAGGCCAGGGCCACTGAAGCTTTCTTT
TRBJ2-6	NA	TRBD2	TRBV27	CASSPPGGRGANVLTF	TGTGCCAGCAGTCCACCCGGCGGGAGGGGGGCCAACGTCCTGACTTTC
TRBJ2-5	NA	NA	TRBV18	CASSRGGGETQYF	TGTGCCAGCTCACGAGGAGGAGGCGAGACCCAGTACTTC
TRBJ2-1	NA	NA	TRBV5-1	CASSPTGTNYNEQFF	TGCGCCAGCAGCCCGACCGGGACAAACTACAATGAGCAGTTCTTC
TRBJ2-1	NA	NA	TRBV7-9	CASRFSNEQFF	TGTGCCAGCAGGTTCTCGAATGAGCAGTTCTTC
TRBJ2-5	NA	TRBD2	TRBV9	CASSAGTSGTTKETQYF	TGTGCCAGCAGCGCCGGGACTAGCGGGACAACTAAAGAGACCCAGTACTTC
TRBJ2-3	NA	TRBD1	TRBV29-1	CSVAGRGNTDTQYF	TGCAGCGTTGCCGGCAGGGGGAACACAGATACGCAGTATTTT
TRBJ1-2	NA	NA	TRBV27	CASSLSGAGAGGYTF	TGTGCCAGCAGTTTATCGGGGGCAGGGGCAGGTGGCTACACCTTC
TRBJ2-1	NA	NA	TRBV29-1	CSVEGLAPRPKSSYNEQFF	TGCAGCGTTGAAGGATTAGCGCCGCGCCCGAAGAGCTCCTACAATGAGCAGTTCTTC
TRBJ2-3	NA	NA	TRBV7-6	CASSEQVDTQYF	TGTGCCAGCAGCGAACAGGTAGATACGCAGTATTTT
TRBJ2-7	NA	NA	TRBV4-2	CASSLAPTYEQYF	TGTGCCAGCAGCCTCGCGCCCACCTACGAGCAGTACTTC
TRBJ2-3	once	NA	TRBV4-3	CASSQEATTNTQYF	TGCGCCAGCAGCCAAGAGGCGACTACTAATACGCAGTATTTT
TRBJ2-7	NA	TRBD2	TRBV5-1	CASSLVSGTSYEQYF	TGCGCCAGCAGCTTGGTCAGCGGGACCTCCTACGAGCAGTACTTC
TRBJ2-3	NA	NA	TRBV13	CASSSKDSPSTDTQYF	TGTGCCAGCAGCTCGAAGGACAGCCCTAGCACAGATACGCAGTATTTT
TRBJ1-5	few	NA	TRBV18	CASSPTGNQPQHF	TGTGCCAGCTCACCAACAGGGAATCAGCCCCAGCATTTT